This T cell receptor beta chain derives from a study of T cells in Graves' hyperthyroidism and ophthalmopathy. Study-wide points: Most expanded thyroid clonotypes above 0.001 recurred in blood.

Regarding this clonotype: Its specificity is not known. It may be a read error: a sequence one base away is much more abundant.

Looked up from germline, CDR1 is MDHEN and CDR2 is SYDVKM. Unmatched junction bases numbered 10, after V lost 5 bases and J lost 9 bases. The CDR3 is 14 residues long. Graves' hyperthyroidism was deemed stable given no ophthalmopathy progression within 18 months. The study left out patients who had uncontrolled infection, other autoimmune disease, pregnancy or lactation. Diagnosing involved the use of clinical symptoms, serum thyroxine and TRAb, thyroid ultrasound and orbital computed tomography. RNA transcripts served as the template for amplifying TCR beta CDR3 regions. With the HTBI primer set, the TCR CDR3 went through a first round of RT-PCR. TCRdb fed the multiplex PCR reads into MiXCR, producing one record per CDR3 protein. The table shows approximately 400,000 distinct CDR3 sequences, with about a fifth occurring only once.

Sample: blood. This chain uses TRBV28 with TRBJ2-7; 10 positions agree with TRBD2. This sequence was found in a woman in her late teens or twenties with Graves' hyperthyroidism. The CDR3 sequence is CASSQSGGGNLQYV. CDR3 DNA: TGTGCCAGCAGTCAAAGCGGGGGGGGTAACTTGCAGTACGTC.